The 24 T cell receptor beta chains reported below all come from one sample, sequenced in a study of T cells in Graves' hyperthyroidism and ophthalmopathy (dated by TCRdb to about 2019). Libraries came from multiplex PCR. The run used an Illumina HiSeq 2000. TCR beta CDR3 regions were amplified from RNA transcripts. A first-round RT-PCR of the TCR CDR3 used the HTBI primer set with the Qiagen OneStep RT-PCR kit. TCRdb reprocessed the public reads (quality trimming at Q25 with fastp, clone calling with MiXCR) and kept in-frame beta chains. All rows with the same CDR3 protein become a single entry with the most common DNA and genes. The sample contains roughly 550,000 distinct CDR3 sequences, about 16% of them found a single time. About 29% of the sample comes from the top ten. The sequencing input was blood. The receptors were sampled from a woman aged 25 to 39 with Graves' ophthalmopathy.

The chain is built from TRBV13 and TRBJ2-1; possibly TRBD2 for D (6 bases). The CDR3 is made up of 15 amino acids. Germline V gene data show CDR1 as PRHDT and CDR2 as FYEKMQ (reference sequence). V was shortened by 2 bases and J by 5 bases, with 13 bases between the two germline ends. The CDR3 DNA reads as TGTGCCAGCAGCTTATGGGGGAGGTATGACAATGAGCAGTTCTTC. It codes for CASSLWGRYDNEQFF.

This chain joins TRBV5-1 and TRBJ2-1; 7 bases are a match to TRBD2. V lost 0 bases and J lost 0; bases outside the gene matches: 6. Per germline, CDR1 SGHRS and CDR2 YFSETQ. The length of the CDR3 is 17 residues. CDR3 nucleotides: TGCGCCAGCAGCTTGGCCGCTAGCGGTAGCTCCTACAATGAGCAGTTCTTC. It yields the protein CASSLAASGSSYNEQFF.

The chain carries TRBV20-1 and TRBJ2-2; 14 nucleotides match TRBD2. Germline CDR1 is DFQATT and CDR2 is SNEGSKA (reference sequence). CDR3 size: 16 residues. V shed 2 bases, J shed 7 bases, and the junction held 6 bases outside the gene matches. The CDR3 here is CSARKGLAGVDGELFF. The CDR3 DNA reads as TGCAGTGCTAGAAAGGGACTAGCGGGAGTGGACGGGGAGCTGTTTTTT.

This clonotype was seen at least ten times. The chain combines TRBV11-2 with TRBJ2-7, with D tentatively TRBD1 (6 bases). V lost 5 bases to trimming and J lost 1 base, with 18 bases between them. Germline V gene data show CDR1 as SGHAT and CDR2 as FQNNGV. The CDR3 consists of 16 residues. This chain's CDR3 is CASSPGTPLSSYEQYF. CDR3 nucleotide sequence: TGTGCCAGCAGCCCCGGGACACCCCTTAGTTCCTACGAGCAGTACTTC.

This clonotype was counted ten times or more. The gene calls are TRBV6-2 or TRBV6-3 and TRBJ2-7; 8 bases align to TRBD2. The CDR3 is made up of 14 amino acids. The germline V gene encodes CDR1 MNHEY and CDR2 SVGEGT. Trimming removed 6 bases from V and 6 bases from J; junction bases left unmatched: 10. The CDR3 nucleotides are TGTGCCAGCAGAGACCCGGGACTAGTGACCGAGCAGTACTTC. Its protein is CASRDPGLVTEQYF.

This clonotype was seen many times. V and J are TRBV5-1 and TRBJ2-3; D not certain. This CDR3 is built from 16 residues. The germline V and J ends were trimmed by 4 bases and 0 bases, with 15 bases remaining between them. Germline-derived CDR1 and CDR2 are SGHRS and YFSETQ. The DNA of the CDR3 is TGCGCCAGCAGCCTGGACGCCAGCTCGAGCACAGATACGCAGTATTTT. Protein product: CASSLDASSSTDTQYF.

The CDR3: CASSASTMNNEQFF. The CDR3 coding sequence is TGTGCCAGCAGCGCCAGTACCATGAACAATGAGCAGTTCTTC. The rearrangement joins TRBV25-1 to TRBJ2-1, with D uncertain. Trimming cost V 6 bases and J 5 bases, with 14 bases left between them. Germline V gives CDR1 MGHDK, CDR2 SYGVNS. This CDR3 comprises 14 residues.

This clonotype was counted many times. The rearrangement joins TRBV18 to TRBJ1-1; D ambiguous. Trimming pared 1 base from V and 1 base from J, leaving 7 bases between. The CDR3 runs 14 residues. Germline CDR1 is KGHSH and CDR2 is LQKENI. The CDR3 protein is CASSPQLTNTEAFF. CDR3 DNA: TGTGCCAGCTCACCACAACTAACGAACACTGAAGCTTTCTTT. Together with reference TRBV18 and TRBJ1-1, the CDR3 gives the full variable domain: NAGVMQNPRHLVRRRGQEARLRCSPMKGHSHVYWYRQLPEEGLKFMVYLQKENIIDESGMPKERFSAEFPKEGPSILRIQQVVRGDSAAYFCASSPQLTNTEAFFGQGTRLTVV.

The count of this clonotype is one. The V and J genes are TRBV9 and TRBJ2-1; 11 positions agree with TRBD2. The CDR3 loop spans 17 amino acids. The V and J ends lost 0 bases and 9 bases, in that order; junction bases with no gene match: 11. In germline, CDR1 is SGDLS, CDR2 YYNGEE. CDR3 sequence reads: CASSVGVAGGTRAEQFF. CDR3 in DNA: TGTGCCAGCAGCGTAGGGGTAGCGGGAGGGACAAGGGCTGAGCAGTTCTTC.

The genes are TRBV7-9 and TRBJ2-7, with 12 bases matching TRBD2. J was trimmed by 2 bases and V by 4 bases; bases with no gene match: 3. Germline V gene data show CDR1 as SEHNR and CDR2 as FQNEAQ (reference sequence). CDR3 size: 15 residues. CDR3 protein: CASSSASGRAYEQYF. The DNA for the CDR3 is TGTGCCAGCAGCTCGGCTAGCGGGAGGGCCTACGAGCAGTACTTC.

This clonotype was seen repeatedly, ten times or more. This chain links TRBV5-1 with TRBJ1-1, with 7 bases matching TRBD1. CDR1 and CDR2 from the germline V gene are SGHRS and YFSETQ. Trimming took 1 base from V and 0 from J; bases not matched to a gene: 6. The CDR3 extends over 16 amino acids. For the CDR3, the DNA is TGCGCCAGCAGCTTGTCGACGACAGGGCTGAACACTGAAGCTTTCTTT. Protein product: CASSLSTTGLNTEAFF.

A few counts support this clonotype. V gene TRBV6-2 or TRBV6-3 combines with J gene TRBJ2-7; D is unclear. The CDR3 loop spans 15 amino acids. Germline V gene sequence: CDR1 MNHEY, CDR2 SVGEGT. Trimming pared 6 bases from V and 1 base from J, leaving 16 bases between. CDR3 nucleotide sequence: TGTGCCAGCAGCGGGTTCCAGACCGGATCCTACGAGCAGTACTTC. This sequence encodes CASSGFQTGSYEQYF.

The sample holds many counts of this clonotype. This chain connects TRBV2 to TRBJ2-1; D is perhaps TRBD1 or TRBD2 (5 bases each). This CDR3 region has 16 residues. Germline CDR1 SNHLY, CDR2 FYNNEI. Trimming pared 9 bases from V and 0 bases from J, leaving 18 bases between. CDR3 bases: TGTGCCAGAGGGGCGGGCGCTCGGAGCTCCTACAATGAGCAGTTCTTC. Encoded protein: CARGAGARSSYNEQFF.

The chain carries TRBV7-9 and TRBJ2-3, with a possible D match to TRBD1 (5 bases). Per germline, CDR1 SEHNR and CDR2 FQNEAQ (reference sequence). The CDR3 length is 13 residues. V was cut by 8 bases and J by 4 bases, with 13 bases left in between. The CDR3, as DNA: TGTGCCAGCTTGGCAGGGCAGGCAGATACGCAGTATTTT. Translating gives CASLAGQADTQYF.

The rearrangement links TRBV5-1 to TRBJ2-7, with D tentatively TRBD1 or TRBD2 (5 bases each). The CDR3 runs 16 residues. From germline, CDR1 is SGHRS and CDR2 YFSETQ. With 4 bases removed from V and 4 bases from J, the gap between germline ends came to 21 bases. The DNA of the CDR3 is TGCGCCAGCAGCCCTTACGGGACCAAACTAGGATACGAGCAGTACTTC. This gives the protein CASSPYGTKLGYEQYF.

This clonotype was observed a handful of times. V gene TRBV20-1 combines with J gene TRBJ1-3; a weak D match, TRBD1 (6 bases). CDR3 length: 16 amino acids. Deletions cut 4 bases from V and 2 bases from J, with 18 bases between. Germline V gives CDR1 DFQATT, CDR2 SNEGSKA (reference sequence). CDR3 amino acids: CSATRLVGGTGNTIYF. In DNA, the CDR3 is TGCAGTGCTACACGTTTGGTCGGGGGCACTGGAAACACCATATATTTT.

This clonotype showed up many times. This rearrangement joins TRBV5-1 to TRBJ1-5; D is unclear. Germline V lookup: CDR1 SGHRS, CDR2 YFSETQ. V was cut by 4 bases and J by 4 bases, with 12 bases left in between. This CDR3 contains 14 residues. The CDR3 sequence is CASSIGEVNQPQHF. The CDR3 DNA sequence: TGCGCCAGCAGCATCGGGGAGGTTAATCAGCCCCAGCATTTT.

This clonotype showed up many times. The chain has TRBV9 and TRBJ2-7; D assignment may be TRBD1 or TRBD2 (5 bases each). CDR1 SGDLS and CDR2 YYNGEE come from the germline V gene. There are 14 residues in the CDR3. The V end lost 0 bases, the J end lost 2 bases, and 9 bases lay between the germline ends. DNA of the CDR3: TGTGCCAGCAGCGTAGCTGGGGGTACCTACGAGCAGTACTTC. Protein sequence: CASSVAGGTYEQYF.

This clonotype was seen many times. This chain joins TRBV12-3 or TRBV12-4 and TRBJ2-2; TRBD1 matches 8 bases. The CDR3 covers 13 residues. V lost 10 bases to trimming and J lost 4 bases; unmatched junction nucleotides: 5. DNA for the CDR3: TGTGCCACCTTGGGACAGGCCACCGGGGAGCTGTTTTTT. Translating gives CATLGQATGELFF.

Many counts were recorded for this clonotype. The V and J genes are TRBV4-3 and TRBJ2-4; 11 nucleotides agree with TRBD2. The germline V gene encodes CDR1 LGHNA and CDR2 YSLEER. Trimming took 0 bases from V and 5 from J; bases not matched to a gene: 9. CDR3 length equals 18 residues. The CDR3 loop reads CASSQDPSSGRIENIQYF. The CDR3 DNA reads TGCGCCAGCAGCCAAGATCCGTCTAGCGGGAGGATTGAAAACATTCAGTACTTC.

Many counts were recorded for this clonotype. The chain combines TRBV2 with TRBJ2-5, with D uncertain. Germline CDR1 SNHLY, CDR2 FYNNEI. With 7 bases removed from V and 5 bases from J, the gap between germline ends came to 17 bases. CDR3 length equals 14 residues. The DNA of the CDR3 is TGTGCCAGCACCTCCGGACCCACGACGGAGACCCAGTACTTC. Translating it yields CASTSGPTTETQYF.

The gene calls are TRBV7-9 and TRBJ2-7, with TRBD2 matching 10 bases. CDR1 and CDR2 from the germline V gene are SEHNR and FQNEAQ (reference sequence). The CDR3 is 13 residues long. V lost 5 bases, J lost 3 bases, and 1 base stayed unmatched. The DNA of the CDR3 is TGTGCCAGCAGCACTAGCGGGATCTACGAGCAGTACTTC. Amino acids: CASSTSGIYEQYF.

This clonotype was found a few times. The chain links TRBV6-2 or TRBV6-3 to TRBJ2-7; 9 bases agree with TRBD1. Per the germline V gene, CDR1 is MNHEY and CDR2 is SVGEGT. This CDR3 contains 15 residues. V lost 6 bases and J lost 6; bases outside the gene matches: 12. The CDR3 region is CASSLSGTGPLEQYF. Here the CDR3 DNA reads TGTGCCAGCAGCCTATCCGGGACAGGGCCCCTCGAGCAGTACTTC.

This clonotype was observed many times. The chain employs TRBV5-1 and TRBJ2-1; 7 nucleotides align to TRBD1. The CDR3 length is 14 residues. The junction had 1 base not matched to a gene; V was cut back by 2 bases and J by 2 bases. Germline loops: CDR1 SGHRS, CDR2 YFSETQ. Written as DNA, the CDR3 is TGCGCCAGCAGCTTACAGGGGACCTACAATGAGCAGTTCTTC. Its protein product is CASSLQGTYNEQFF.